This TCR beta chain was recovered during a study of shared clonotypes between healthy human individuals. Study background: Per donor, three plates held CD4 naive cells, three held CD4 memory, two held CD8 naive and one held CD8 memory.

Only in-frame clones appear in the TCRdb table, and some are missing; sequencing was by immunoSEQ multiplex PCR. Here the sample spans about 610,000 clones, approximately 96% being singletons. The trim removed 1 base at V and 4 bases at J, leaving 2 bases unmatched. Germline V gene lookup returns CDR1 SGHRS and CDR2 YFSETQ. This CDR3 comprises 14 residues. The naive CD8 subset, CD45RO-negative cells positively selected for CCR7, excluded terminally differentiated effector memory CD45RA+ cells. Sequenced: naive CD8+ T cells sorted from blood. The sequence was obtained from a woman in her twenties or thirties in good health. V and J are TRBV5-1 and TRBJ2-5, with TRBD1 matching 9 bases. CDR3 protein: CASSLTGGAETQYF. The CDR3 nucleotides read TGCGCCAGCAGCTTGACAGGGGGCGCAGAGACCCAGTACTTC.